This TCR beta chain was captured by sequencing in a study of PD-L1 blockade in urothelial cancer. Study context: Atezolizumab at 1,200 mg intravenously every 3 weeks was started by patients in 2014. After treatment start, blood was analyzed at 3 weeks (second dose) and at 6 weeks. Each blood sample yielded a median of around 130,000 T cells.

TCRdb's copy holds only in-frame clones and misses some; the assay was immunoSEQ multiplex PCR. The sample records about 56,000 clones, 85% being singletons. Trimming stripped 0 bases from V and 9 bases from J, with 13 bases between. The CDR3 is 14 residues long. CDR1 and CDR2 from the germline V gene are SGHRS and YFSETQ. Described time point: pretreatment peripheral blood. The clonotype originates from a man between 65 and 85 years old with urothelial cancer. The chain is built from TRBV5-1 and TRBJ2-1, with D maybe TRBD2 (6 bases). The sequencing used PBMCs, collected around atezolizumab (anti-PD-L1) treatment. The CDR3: CASSLARRGSEQFF. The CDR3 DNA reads TGCGCCAGCAGCTTGGCCAGGAGGGGCAGTGAGCAGTTCTTC.